This T cell receptor (beta chain) was documented in a study of cytomegalovirus exposure and HLA in healthy donors. This CDR3 has 16 amino acids. Trimming pared 0 bases from V and 6 bases from J, leaving 17 bases between. Germline V CDR1 and CDR2: LGHNA, YNFKEQ. PCR primers comprised 60 Vbeta and 13 Jbeta primers. The assay was immunoSEQ multiplex PCR, and TCRdb's table has in-frame clones only and misses some. Of about 95,000 clones in the sample, about 75% were seen once. Findings and limits, study-wide: An analysis done earlier found most TCR beta V segments productive about 87% or about 30% of the time. Rare TCR sequences dominated, though some public TCRs recurred in many donors.

In regard to this clone: Its antigen remains unknown.

The chain couples TRBV4-2 to TRBJ1-1; D unresolved. Input material: PBMCs. This receptor was identified in a woman in her forties in good health and CMV-seronegative. CDR3 bases: TGTGCCAGCAGCCAAGAAAGGACTTCGGTGCGCTCTGAAGCTTTCTTT. Protein product: CASSQERTSVRSEAFF.